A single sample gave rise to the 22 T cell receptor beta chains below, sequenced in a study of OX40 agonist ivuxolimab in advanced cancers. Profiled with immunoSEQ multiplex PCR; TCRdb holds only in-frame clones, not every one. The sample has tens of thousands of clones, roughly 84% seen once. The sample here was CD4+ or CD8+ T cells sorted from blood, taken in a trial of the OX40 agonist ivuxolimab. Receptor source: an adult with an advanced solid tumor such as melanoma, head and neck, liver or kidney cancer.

The CDR3 DNA sequence: TGTGCCAGCAGTGAAAAGGGAGGATTCCGGCTGCAAGAGGAGACCCAGTACTTC. This translates into CASSEKGGFRLQEETQYF. The V and J genes are TRBV2 and TRBJ2-5; tentative D call: TRBD2 (6 bases). Germline CDR1 SNHLY, CDR2 FYNNEI. The CDR3 loop spans 18 amino acids. V was pared by 2 bases and J by 5 bases, with 24 bases between.

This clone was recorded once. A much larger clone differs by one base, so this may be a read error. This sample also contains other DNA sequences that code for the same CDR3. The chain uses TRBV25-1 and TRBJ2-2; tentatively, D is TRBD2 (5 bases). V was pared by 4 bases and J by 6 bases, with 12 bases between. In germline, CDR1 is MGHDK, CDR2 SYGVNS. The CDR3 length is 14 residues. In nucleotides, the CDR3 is TGTGCCAGCAGTGGTCGAGGGAGTGCCGGGGAGCTGTTTTTT. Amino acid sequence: CASSGRGSAGELFF.

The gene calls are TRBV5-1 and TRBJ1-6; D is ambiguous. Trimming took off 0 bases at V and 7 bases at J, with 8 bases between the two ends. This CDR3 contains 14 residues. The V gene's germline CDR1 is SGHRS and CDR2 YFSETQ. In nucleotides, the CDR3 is TGCGCCAGCAGCTTGGGGTCCGGAAATTCACCCCTCCACTTT. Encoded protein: CASSLGSGNSPLHF.

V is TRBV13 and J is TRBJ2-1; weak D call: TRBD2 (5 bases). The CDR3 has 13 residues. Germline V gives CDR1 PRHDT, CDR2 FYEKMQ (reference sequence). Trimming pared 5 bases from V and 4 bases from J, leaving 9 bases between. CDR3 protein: CASSPPGYNEQFF. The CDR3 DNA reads TGTGCCAGCAGCCCGCCGGGGTACAATGAGCAGTTCTTC.

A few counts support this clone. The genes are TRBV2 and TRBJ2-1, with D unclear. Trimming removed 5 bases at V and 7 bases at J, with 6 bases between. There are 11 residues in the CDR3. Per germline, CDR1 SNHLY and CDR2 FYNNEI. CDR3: CASSPSNEQFF. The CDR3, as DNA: TGTGCCAGCAGTCCAAGTAATGAGCAGTTCTTC. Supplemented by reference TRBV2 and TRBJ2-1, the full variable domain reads EPEVTQTPSHQVTQMGQEVILRCVPISNHLYFYWYRQILGQKVEFLVSFYNNEISEKSEIFDDQFSVERPDGSNFTLKIRSTKLEDSAMYFCASSPSNEQFFGPGTRLTVL.

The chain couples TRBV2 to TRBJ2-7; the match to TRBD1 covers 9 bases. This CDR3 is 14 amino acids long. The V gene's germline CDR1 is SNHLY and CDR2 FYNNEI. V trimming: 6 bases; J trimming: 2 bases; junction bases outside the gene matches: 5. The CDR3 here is CASREGQGTYEQYF. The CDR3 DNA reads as TGTGCCAGCAGGGAGGGACAGGGAACCTACGAGCAGTACTTC.

CDR3 protein: CARRWTGKLYEQYF. For the CDR3, the DNA is TGTGCCAGAAGATGGACAGGGAAGCTATACGAGCAGTACTTC. The chain links TRBV19 to TRBJ2-7; 8 bases line up with TRBD1. CDR1 and CDR2 (germline): LNHDA, SQIVND (reference sequence). The CDR3 consists of 14 residues. Trimming took 9 bases from V and 4 from J; bases not matched to a gene: 11. The full variable domain, in which reference TRBV19 and TRBJ2-7 provide the parts outside the CDR3, is DGGITQSPKYLFRKEGQNVTLSCEQNLNHDAMYWYRQDPGQGLRLIYYSQIVNDFQKGDIAEGYSVSREKKESFPLTVTSAQKNPTAFYLCARRWTGKLYEQYFGPGTRLTVT.

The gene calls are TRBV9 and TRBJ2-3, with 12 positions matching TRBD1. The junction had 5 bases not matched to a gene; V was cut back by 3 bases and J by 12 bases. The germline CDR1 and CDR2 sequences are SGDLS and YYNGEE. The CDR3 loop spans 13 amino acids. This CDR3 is CASSDGDRGPQYF. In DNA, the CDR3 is TGTGCCAGCAGCGATGGGGACAGGGGGCCCCAGTATTTT.

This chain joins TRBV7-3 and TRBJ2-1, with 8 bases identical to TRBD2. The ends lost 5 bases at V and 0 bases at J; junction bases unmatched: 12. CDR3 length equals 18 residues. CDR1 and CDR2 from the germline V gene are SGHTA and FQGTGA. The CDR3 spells CASSQYAPGTSSYNEQFF. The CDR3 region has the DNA TGTGCCAGCAGCCAATACGCTCCCGGGACTAGCTCCTACAATGAGCAGTTCTTC. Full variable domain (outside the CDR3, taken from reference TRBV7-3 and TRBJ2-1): GAGVSQTPSNKVTEKGKYVELRCDPISGHTALYWYRQSLGQGPEFLIYFQGTGAADDSGLPNDRFFAVRPEGSVSTLKIQRTERGDSAVYLCASSQYAPGTSSYNEQFFGPGTRLTVL.

The DNA of the CDR3 is TGTGCCAGCAGCTTAGCCCAGGGGACACATTACGAGCAGTACTTC. It is translated as CASSLAQGTHYEQYF. The V gene is TRBV11-3, the J gene TRBJ2-7, with D perhaps matching TRBD1 (6 bases). The germline V and J ends were trimmed by 1 base and 4 bases, with 14 bases remaining between them. CDR3 size: 15 residues. Germline-derived CDR1 and CDR2 are SGHNT and YENEEA.

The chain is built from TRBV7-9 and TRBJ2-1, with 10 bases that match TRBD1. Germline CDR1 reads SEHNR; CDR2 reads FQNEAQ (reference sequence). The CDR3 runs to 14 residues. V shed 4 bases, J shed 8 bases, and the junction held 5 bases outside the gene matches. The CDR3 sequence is CASSSGQGVDEQFF. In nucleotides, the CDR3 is TGTGCCAGCAGCTCCGGACAGGGGGTGGATGAGCAGTTCTTC.

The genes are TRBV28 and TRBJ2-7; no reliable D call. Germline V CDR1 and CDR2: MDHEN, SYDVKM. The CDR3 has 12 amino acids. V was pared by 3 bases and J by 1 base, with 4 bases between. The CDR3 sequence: CASSFSSYEQYF. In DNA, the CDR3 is TGTGCCAGCAGTTTCTCGTCCTACGAGCAGTACTTC.

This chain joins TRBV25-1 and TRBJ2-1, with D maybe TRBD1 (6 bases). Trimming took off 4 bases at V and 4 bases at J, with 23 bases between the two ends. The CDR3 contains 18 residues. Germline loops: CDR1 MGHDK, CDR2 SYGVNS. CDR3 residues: CASSGSAGVSGAYNEQFF. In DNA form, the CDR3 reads TGTGCCAGCAGTGGTTCCGCTGGAGTATCAGGGGCTTACAATGAGCAGTTCTTC.

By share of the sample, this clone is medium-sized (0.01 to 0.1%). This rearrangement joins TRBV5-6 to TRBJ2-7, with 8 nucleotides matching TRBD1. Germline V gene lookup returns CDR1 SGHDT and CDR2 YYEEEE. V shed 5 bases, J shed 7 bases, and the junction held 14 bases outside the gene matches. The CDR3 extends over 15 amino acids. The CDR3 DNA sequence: TGTGCCAGCAGGCCCGGTGTTGGGACAGGCCTTGAGCAGTACTTC. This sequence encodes CASRPGVGTGLEQYF.

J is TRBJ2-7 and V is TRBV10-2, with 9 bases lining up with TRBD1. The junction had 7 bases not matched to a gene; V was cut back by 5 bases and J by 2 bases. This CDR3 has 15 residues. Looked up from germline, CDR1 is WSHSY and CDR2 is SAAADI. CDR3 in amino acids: CASSPDRGVAYEQYF. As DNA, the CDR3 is TGCGCCAGCAGTCCGGACAGGGGTGTCGCCTACGAGCAGTACTTC.

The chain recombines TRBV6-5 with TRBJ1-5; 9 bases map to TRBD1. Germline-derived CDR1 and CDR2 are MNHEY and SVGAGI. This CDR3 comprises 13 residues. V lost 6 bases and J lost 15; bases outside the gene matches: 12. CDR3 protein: CASRYIRTGDGHF. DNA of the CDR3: TGTGCCAGCAGATACATACGGACAGGGGACGGGCATTTT.

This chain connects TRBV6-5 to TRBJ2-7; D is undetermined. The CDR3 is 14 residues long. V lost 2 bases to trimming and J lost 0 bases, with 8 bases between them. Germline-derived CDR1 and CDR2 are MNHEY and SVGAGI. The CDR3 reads CASSYDQNSYEQYF. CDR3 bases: TGTGCCAGCAGTTACGACCAGAACTCCTACGAGCAGTACTTC.

The chain's CDR3 is CASSPDARTDIQYF. In nucleotides, the CDR3 is TGCGCCAGCAGCCCGGACGCCCGGACTGACATTCAGTACTTC. The chain carries TRBV5-1 and TRBJ2-4, with D perhaps TRBD2 (5 bases). The CDR3 has 14 residues. The germline CDR1 and CDR2 sequences are SGHRS and YFSETQ. V was clipped by 4 bases and J by 8 bases, with 16 bases between them.

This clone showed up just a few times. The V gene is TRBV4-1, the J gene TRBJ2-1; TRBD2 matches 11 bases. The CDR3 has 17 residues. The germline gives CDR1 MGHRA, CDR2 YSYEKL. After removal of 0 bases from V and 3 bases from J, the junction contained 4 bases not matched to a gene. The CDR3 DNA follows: TGCGCCAGCAGCCAAGAAAAGACTAGCGGGATCTACAATGAGCAGTTCTTC. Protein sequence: CASSQEKTSGIYNEQFF.

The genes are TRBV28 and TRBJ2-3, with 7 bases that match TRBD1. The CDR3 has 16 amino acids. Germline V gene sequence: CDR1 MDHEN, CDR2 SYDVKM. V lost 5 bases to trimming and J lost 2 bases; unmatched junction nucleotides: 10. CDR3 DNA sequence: TGTGCCAGCAGTGGCACTCCGGGACAGATCACAGATACGCAGTATTTT. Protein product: CASSGTPGQITDTQYF.

CDR3 protein: CASSEAWAYEQYF. CDR3 coding DNA: TGTGCCAGCAGTGAAGCTTGGGCCTACGAGCAGTACTTC. The J gene is TRBJ2-7, the V gene TRBV2; D is unresolved. V was clipped by 0 bases and J by 2 bases, with 5 bases between them. The CDR3 consists of 13 residues. Germline CDR1 SNHLY, CDR2 FYNNEI.

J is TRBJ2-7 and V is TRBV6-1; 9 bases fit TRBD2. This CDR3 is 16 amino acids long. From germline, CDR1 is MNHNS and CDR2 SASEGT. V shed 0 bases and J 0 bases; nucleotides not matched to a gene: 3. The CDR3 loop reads CASSEATSGGSYEQYF. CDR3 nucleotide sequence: TGTGCCAGCAGTGAAGCGACTAGCGGCGGCTCCTACGAGCAGTACTTC.